The clone carrying this T cell receptor (beta chain) was recorded at least ten times. What it binds is unknown. The data originate from a study of T cells in Graves' hyperthyroidism and ophthalmopathy. Looking at the study overall: Peripheral blood was taken when the disease was first diagnosed, before any treatment began. General study results and limits: Most thyroid clonotypes that were expanded above 0.001 also turned up in blood.

Amplified TCR beta CDR3 regions came from RNA transcripts. With the HTBI primer set, the TCR CDR3 went through a first round of RT-PCR. Each CDR3 protein is one row after TCRdb ran MiXCR on the multiplex PCR reads. Seen here are nearly 750,000 distinct CDR3 sequences, 35% observed once, and the top ten hold more than 25%. Each 10 ml fresh peripheral blood draw supplied the PBMCs. The CDR3 consists of 16 residues. Germline values: CDR1 ENHRY, CDR2 SYGVKD. Trimming pared 6 bases from V and 0 bases from J, leaving 17 bases between. The sample taken for sequencing was blood. The receptor was derived from a woman between 40 and 50 years old with Graves' hyperthyroidism. The chain employs TRBV10-3 and TRBJ1-1; D unclear. The chain's CDR3 is CAIRSEVLSMNTEAFF. CDR3 bases: TGTGCCATCAGGAGTGAGGTTTTGTCTATGAACACTGAAGCTTTCTTT.